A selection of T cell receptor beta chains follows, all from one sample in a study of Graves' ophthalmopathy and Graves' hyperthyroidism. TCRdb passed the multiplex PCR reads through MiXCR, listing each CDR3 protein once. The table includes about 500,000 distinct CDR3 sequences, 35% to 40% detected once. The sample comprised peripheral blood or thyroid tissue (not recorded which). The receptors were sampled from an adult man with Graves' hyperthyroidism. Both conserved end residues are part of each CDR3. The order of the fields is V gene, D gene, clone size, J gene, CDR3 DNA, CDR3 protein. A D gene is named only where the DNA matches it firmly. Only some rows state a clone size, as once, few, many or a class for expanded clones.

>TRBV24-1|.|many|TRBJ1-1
TGTGCCACCAGTGACATGGGAGGAACTGAAGCTTTCTTT
CATSDMGGTEAFF
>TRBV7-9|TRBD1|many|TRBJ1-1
TGTGCCAGCAGACCAGGGGGGACGACGGGCACTGAAGCTTTCTTT
CASRPGGTTGTEAFF
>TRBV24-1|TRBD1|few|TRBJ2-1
TGTGCCACCAGTGATCTGGAGACAGGGGGCTACAATGAGCAGTTCTTC
CATSDLETGGYNEQFF
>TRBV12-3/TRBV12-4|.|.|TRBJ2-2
TGTGCCAGCAGTCTTGGGACCGCCTTCACCGGGGAGCTGTTTTTT
CASSLGTAFTGELFF
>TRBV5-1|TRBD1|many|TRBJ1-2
TGCGCCAGCAGCTTCACGCCGGGACAGGGGGCGCGAGGCTATGGCTACACCTTC
CASSFTPGQGARGYGYTF
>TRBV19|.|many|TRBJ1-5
TGTGCCAGTGACAAAAATCAGCCCCAGCATTTT
CASDKNQPQHF
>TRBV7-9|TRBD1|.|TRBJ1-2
TGTGCCAGCAGCTTACTTCGGGACAGCCTCTTCAGCTACACCTTC
CASSLLRDSLFSYTF
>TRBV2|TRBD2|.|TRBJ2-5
TGTGCCAGCAGTGAATTCTTGGGACTAGCGGGGGCCCAGACCCAGTACTTC
CASSEFLGLAGAQTQYF
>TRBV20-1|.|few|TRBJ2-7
TGCAGTGCTAGAGCGGCGACAGGTGCCTACGAGCAGTACTTC
CSARAATGAYEQYF
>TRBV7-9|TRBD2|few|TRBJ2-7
TGTGCCAGCAGCTCATTGACCGGGACTAGCGGGACTGAGCAGTACTTC
CASSSLTGTSGTEQYF
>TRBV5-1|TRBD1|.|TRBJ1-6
TGCGCCAGCAGCTTGGAGGGGACAGGGGGACTTTTCTATAATTCACCCCTCCACTTT
CASSLEGTGGLFYNSPLHF
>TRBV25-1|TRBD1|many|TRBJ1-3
TGTGCCAGCAGTACACGGACAGGGGCAGTTTCTGGAAACACCATATATTTT
CASSTRTGAVSGNTIYF
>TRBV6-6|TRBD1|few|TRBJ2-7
TGTGCCAGCAGTAAGACAGGGGAAGCCTACGAGCAGTACTTC
CASSKTGEAYEQYF
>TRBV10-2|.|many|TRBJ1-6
TGCGCCAGCAGTGAGTCAGGACGCCTGGGGGTTTCACCCCTCCACTTT
CASSESGRLGVSPLHF
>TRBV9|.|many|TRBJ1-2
TGTGCCAGCAGCGCGGGGACATTTGGTGGCTACACCTTC
CASSAGTFGGYTF
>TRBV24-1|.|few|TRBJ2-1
TGTGCCACCAGGTCCAGGGCCCATGAGCAGTTCTTC
CATRSRAHEQFF
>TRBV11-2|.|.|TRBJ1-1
TGTGCCAGCTCCGAACGGCTTGGGGACACTGAAGCTTTCTTT
CASSERLGDTEAFF
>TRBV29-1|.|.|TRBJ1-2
TGCAGCGTTGCGGGAGGGGTTATCTATGGCTACACCTTC
CSVAGGVIYGYTF
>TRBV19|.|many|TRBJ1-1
TGTGCCAGTGTCTCAGGAGGGACTTCCTTCGAAGCTTTCTTT
CASVSGGTSFEAFF
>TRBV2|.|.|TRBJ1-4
TGTGCCAGCAGTGAACAGGGAAAACTGTTTTTT
CASSEQGKLFF
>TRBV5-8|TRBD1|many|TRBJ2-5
TGTGCCAGCAGCGAACGGACAGGGGATGAGACCCAGTACTTC
CASSERTGDETQYF
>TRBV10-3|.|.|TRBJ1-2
TGTGCTATCAGTGAGCCTGCCAAGGATGGCTACACCTTC
CAISEPAKDGYTF
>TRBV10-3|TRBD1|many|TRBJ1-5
TGTGCCATCAGTACCCTGTTTCGCGACAGGGGCGATAGCAATCAGCCCCAGCATTTT
CAISTLFRDRGDSNQPQHF
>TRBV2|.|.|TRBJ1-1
TGTGCCAGCATTGAGCCCGGGTCCATGAACACTGAAGCTTTCTTT
CASIEPGSMNTEAFF
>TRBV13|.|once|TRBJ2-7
TGTGCCAGCAGCGTCGGACTAACACCTTACGAGCAGTACTTC
CASSVGLTPYEQYF
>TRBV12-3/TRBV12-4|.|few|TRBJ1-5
TGTGCCAGCAGTTTTCAGGGTAAAAGCAATCAGCCCCAGCATTTT
CASSFQGKSNQPQHF
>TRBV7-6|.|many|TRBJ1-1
TGTGCCAGCAGCTTGAAGGGGCTTGGCACTGAAGCTTTCTTT
CASSLKGLGTEAFF
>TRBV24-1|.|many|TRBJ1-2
TGTGCCACCAGTGATTTAGCGATTCCGTATGGCTACACCTTC
CATSDLAIPYGYTF
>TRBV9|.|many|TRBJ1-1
TGTGCCAGCAGCGTAGTATCGGGACGGGTGAACCTTGAAGCTTTCTTT
CASSVVSGRVNLEAFF
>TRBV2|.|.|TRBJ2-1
TGTGCCAGCAGTCTAGGACCTCACAATGAGCAGTTCTTC
CASSLGPHNEQFF
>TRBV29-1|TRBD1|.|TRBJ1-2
TGCAGCGGACTGGGACAGGGGATTAACTATGGCTACACCTTC
CSGLGQGINYGYTF
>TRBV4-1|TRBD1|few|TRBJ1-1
TGCGCCAGCAGCCAAGGACAGGGAAAGAACAATTATAATGCTTTCTTT
CASSQGQGKNNYNAFF
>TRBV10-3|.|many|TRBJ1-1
TGTGCCCTAACCCGGGACTTGGGCTCTGAAGCTTTCTTT
CALTRDLGSEAFF
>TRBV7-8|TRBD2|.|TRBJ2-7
TGTGCCAGCAGCTTAGCGGTCAGAGGGACTAGCGGTTCCTACGAGCAGTACTTC
CASSLAVRGTSGSYEQYF
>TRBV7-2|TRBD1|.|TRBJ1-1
TGTGCCAGCAGCTTAGAAGGACAGGGGACTGAAGCTTTCTTT
CASSLEGQGTEAFF
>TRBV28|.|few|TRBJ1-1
TGTGCCAGCTGGGCCACGGGGAACACTGAAGCTTTCTTT
CASWATGNTEAFF
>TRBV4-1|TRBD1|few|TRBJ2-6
TGCGCCAGCAGCCAAGGGGCCGACAGGGCGGATGGGGCCAACGTCCTGACTTTC
CASSQGADRADGANVLTF
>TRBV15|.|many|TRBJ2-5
TGTGCCACCAGCAGAGATGTGGAGACCCAGTACTTC
CATSRDVETQYF
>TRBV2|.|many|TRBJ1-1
TGTGCCAGCAGTGAGTCGGAGATGAACACTGAAGCTTTCTTT
CASSESEMNTEAFF
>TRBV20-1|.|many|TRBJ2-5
TGCAGTGCTAGCGCCGGACAGACTCAAGAGACCCAGTACTTC
CSASAGQTQETQYF
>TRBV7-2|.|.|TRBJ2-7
TGTGCCGCCTCGGGGGCAGGGCCCACCTACGAGCAGTACTTC
CAASGAGPTYEQYF
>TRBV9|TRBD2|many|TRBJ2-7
TGTGCCAGCAGCGGGGGAGGACTAGCGGGAGACTACGAGCAGTACTTC
CASSGGGLAGDYEQYF
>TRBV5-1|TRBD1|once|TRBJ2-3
TGTGCCAGCAGTATGGGACAGAGCACAGATACGCAGTATTTT
CASSMGQSTDTQYF
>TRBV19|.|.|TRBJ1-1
TGTGCCTGGAGTCGTGGGGGGGGCACTGAAGCTTTCTTT
CAWSRGGGTEAFF
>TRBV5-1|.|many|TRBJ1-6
TGCGCCAGCAGATTGGACTCCGGCTATAATTCACCCCTCCACTTT
CASRLDSGYNSPLHF
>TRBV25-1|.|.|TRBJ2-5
TGTGCCAGCAGCTTTGATCTAGGGGAGACCCAGTACTTC
CASSFDLGETQYF
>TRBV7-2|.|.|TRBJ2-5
TGTGCCAGCAGCTTAGCCCTTAGCGGACGTTTCCAAGAGACCCAGTACTTC
CASSLALSGRFQETQYF